The 14 T cell receptor beta chains below all came from one sample that was sequenced in a study of T cells in Graves' hyperthyroidism and ophthalmopathy. TCR beta CDR3 regions were amplified from RNA transcripts. An initial round of RT-PCR targeting the TCR CDR3 relied on the HTBI primer set. TCRdb re-called the multiplex PCR reads through MiXCR, storing one row per CDR3 protein. The sample includes fewer than 250,000 distinct CDR3 sequences, over 15% seen only once; the top ten take 25% to 30%. Material for sequencing was blood. All receptors come from a woman aged 18-35 years with Graves' ophthalmopathy.

This clonotype was counted ten times or more. V is TRBV6-6 and J is TRBJ1-4, with TRBD1 matching over 10 bases. The V gene end was trimmed by 0 bases and the J gene end by 8 bases; junction bases not matched to a gene: 3. Germline lookup yields CDR1 MNHNY and CDR2 SVGAGI (reference sequence). The CDR3 contains 15 residues. CDR3 in DNA: TGTGCCAGCAGTTACTCCGGGGACAGGGGAGAAAAACTGTTTTTT. Encoded protein: CASSYSGDRGEKLFF.

This clonotype was picked up many times. J is TRBJ1-5 and V is TRBV12-3 or TRBV12-4, with no clear D. The CDR3 covers 13 residues. V lost 7 bases to trimming and J lost 2 bases, with 9 bases between them. CDR3 nucleotide sequence: TGTGCCAGCATGATGGCTGGCAATCAGCCCCAGCATTTT. It encodes CASMMAGNQPQHF.

This clonotype has a handful of counts. The J gene is TRBJ2-7, the V gene TRBV10-3; D is perhaps TRBD1 or TRBD2 (5 bases each). The CDR3 has 13 amino acids. Germline V gene data show CDR1 as ENHRY and CDR2 as SYGVKD. V lost 7 bases and J lost 5, with 15 bases in between. The CDR3 reads CAIKAIGENEQYF. The DNA for the CDR3 is TGTGCCATCAAAGCGATAGGGGAGAACGAGCAGTACTTC.

In regard to this clonotype: In this CDR3 the conserved last residue, phenylalanine or tryptophan, is missing, so a read error is likely. This chain joins TRBV28 and TRBJ1-1; maybe TRBD1 (6 bases). The V gene lost 5 bases and the J gene lost 4 bases, with 14 bases spanning the gap. The CDR3 is 14 amino acids. Germline CDR1 and CDR2: MDHEN and SYDVKM. The CDR3 is CASSRDISGTEAFL. The CDR3 DNA reads as TGTGCCAGCAGTCGGGACATTTCAGGCACTGAAGCTTTCCTT.

About this clonotype: A much more abundant neighbour one base away suggests this may be a read error. The chain employs TRBV11-2 and TRBJ2-1; D gene ambiguous. The CDR3 consists of 22 residues. Per germline, CDR1 SGHAT and CDR2 FQNNGV. CDR3 residues: CASSQDLLGPPIDDDSYNEQFF. Here the CDR3 DNA reads TGCGCCAGCAGCCAAGATCTCTTAGGACCGCCGATCGATGATGACTCCTACAATGAGCAGTTCTTC.

The V and J genes are TRBV14 and TRBJ1-2; a weak D match, TRBD1 (5 bases). Trimming pared 5 bases from V and 5 bases from J, leaving 15 bases between. The CDR3 has 14 amino acids. Looked up from germline, CDR1 is SGHDN and CDR2 is FVKESK. The CDR3 DNA reads as TGTGCCAGCAGCGATGGGGACGTTCTATATGGCTACACCTTC. It encodes CASSDGDVLYGYTF.

This clonotype was picked up many times. J is TRBJ1-2 and V is TRBV7-3; D is possibly TRBD1 (5 bases). This CDR3 contains 14 residues. V was trimmed by 5 bases and J by 5 bases, leaving 15 bases between them. The germline V gene encodes CDR1 SGHTA and CDR2 FQGTGA. Written as DNA, the CDR3 is TGTGCCAGCAGCCCGACCCGGGACGGGTATGGCTACACCTTC. The encoded protein is CASSPTRDGYGYTF.

This clonotype showed up many times. The J gene is TRBJ2-1, the V gene TRBV28; no reliable D call. V was pared by 6 bases and J by 12 bases, with 9 bases between. Germline CDR1 is MDHEN and CDR2 is SYDVKM. The CDR3 loop spans 10 amino acids. The CDR3 coding sequence is TGTGCCAGCAGCCGAGTAGGGCAGTTCTTC. This gives the protein CASSRVGQFF.

The sample holds many counts of this clonotype. This chain links TRBV7-2 with TRBJ2-5; no reliable D call. V was shortened by 0 bases and J by 4 bases, with 0 bases between the two germline ends. The CDR3 length is 11 residues. Germline-derived CDR1 and CDR2 are SGHTA and FQGNSA. The CDR3 DNA sequence: TGTGCCAGCAGCTTAGCAGAGACCCAGTACTTC. Encoded protein: CASSLAETQYF.

This clonotype was seen ten or more times. The V call is TRBV6-1, the J call TRBJ2-7; TRBD2 might be the D (6 bases). The CDR3 length is 15 residues. V lost 6 bases, J lost 0 bases, and 15 bases lay in between. Germline V gives CDR1 MNHNS, CDR2 SASEGT. DNA of the CDR3: TGTGCCAGCAGAGGACGCGGGGAAAGCTCCTACGAGCAGTACTTC. Protein sequence: CASRGRGESSYEQYF.

This clonotype was found a few times. The chain couples TRBV28 to TRBJ2-3; D remains unclear. Trimming removed 4 bases at V and 2 bases at J, with 13 bases between. The CDR3 runs to 15 residues. Germline lookup yields CDR1 MDHEN and CDR2 SYDVKM. CDR3 bases: TGTGCCAGCAGTTCCCCGCCATCACTCACAGATACGCAGTATTTT. Translation gives CASSSPPSLTDTQYF.

This clonotype showed up many times. The gene calls are TRBV5-1 and TRBJ2-5; 10 bases match TRBD1. This CDR3 region has 14 residues. Germline V lookup: CDR1 SGHRS, CDR2 YFSETQ. The V and J ends lost 5 bases and 6 bases, in that order; junction bases with no gene match: 7. For the CDR3, the DNA is TGCGCCAGCAGGGGACAGGGGACCATGAAGACCCAGTACTTC. Translated: CASRGQGTMKTQYF.

The V gene is TRBV4-1, the J gene TRBJ1-4; TRBD1 matches 9 bases. This CDR3 has 16 residues. The germline CDR1 and CDR2 sequences are MGHRA and YSYEKL. V lost 3 bases and J lost 7; bases outside the gene matches: 9. The CDR3 sequence is CASSQVPGQGREKLFF. The CDR3 nucleotides are TGCGCCAGCAGCCAGGTGCCGGGACAGGGACGTGAAAAACTGTTTTTT.

This clonotype was seen ten or more times. This chain links TRBV11-2 with TRBJ2-1; no reliable D call. The CDR3 consists of 15 residues. V shed 7 bases and J shed 6 bases, with 19 bases lying between them. CDR1 and CDR2 (germline): SGHAT, FQNNGV. The CDR3 DNA follows: TGTGCCAGCAAGCTGGGTGCTACGGCCGGCAATGAGCAGTTCTTC. It is translated as CASKLGATAGNEQFF.